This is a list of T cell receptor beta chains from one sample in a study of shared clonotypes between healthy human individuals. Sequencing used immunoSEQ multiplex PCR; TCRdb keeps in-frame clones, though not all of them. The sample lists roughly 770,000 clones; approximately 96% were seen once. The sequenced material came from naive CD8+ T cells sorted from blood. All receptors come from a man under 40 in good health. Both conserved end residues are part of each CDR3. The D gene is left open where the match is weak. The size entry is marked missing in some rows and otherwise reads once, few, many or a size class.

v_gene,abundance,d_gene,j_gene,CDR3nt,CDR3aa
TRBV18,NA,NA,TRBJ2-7,TGTGCCAGCTCACCACCTATTCCGGACAAGGGCCCCTACGAGCAGTACTTC,CASSPPIPDKGPYEQYF
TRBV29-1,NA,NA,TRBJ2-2,TGCAGCGTTGTACGGGGATCCGGGGAGCTGTTTTTT,CSVVRGSGELFF
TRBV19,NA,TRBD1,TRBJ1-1,TGTGCCAGTATTCCGAGGGGGCTTGACACTGAAGCTTTCTTT,CASIPRGLDTEAFF
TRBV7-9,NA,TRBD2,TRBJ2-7,TGTGCCAGCAGCTATTTTAGCGGGTACGAGCAGTACTTC,CASSYFSGYEQYF
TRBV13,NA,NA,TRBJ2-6,TGTGCCAGCAGTCGACTGAGCTCTGGGGCCAACGTCCTGACTTTC,CASSRLSSGANVLTF
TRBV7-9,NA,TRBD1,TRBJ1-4,TGTGCCAGCAGGCATACAGGGGAATTGGATGAAAAACTGTTTTTT,CASRHTGELDEKLFF
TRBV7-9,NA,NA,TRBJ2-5,TGTGCCAGCAGCGCCCCCGGGGAAGAGACCCAGTACTTC,CASSAPGEETQYF
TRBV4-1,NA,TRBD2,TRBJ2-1,TGCGCCAGCAGCCACCACACTAGCGACTACTCCTACAATGAGCAGTTCTTC,CASSHHTSDYSYNEQFF
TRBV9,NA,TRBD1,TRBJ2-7,TGTGCCAGCAGCGTACAGGGGGACCCCTCCTACGAGCAGTACTTC,CASSVQGDPSYEQYF
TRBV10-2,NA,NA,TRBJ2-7,TGCGCCAGCAGGAGTAGGGACGGCGCCTCCTACGAGCAGTACTTC,CASRSRDGASYEQYF
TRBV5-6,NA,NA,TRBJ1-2,TGTGCCAGCAGCCGTGAACAGGGAAACTATGGCTACACCTTC,CASSREQGNYGYTF
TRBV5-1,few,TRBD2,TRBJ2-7,TGCGCCAGCAGCTTGGGGACTAGCGGGATCTCCTACGAGCAGTACTTC,CASSLGTSGISYEQYF
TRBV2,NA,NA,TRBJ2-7,TGTGCCAGCAGTAATAGCGGTTCCTACGAGCAGTACTTC,CASSNSGSYEQYF
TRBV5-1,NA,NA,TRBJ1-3,TGCGCCAGTTCGGACAGAGGAAACACCATATATTTT,CASSDRGNTIYF
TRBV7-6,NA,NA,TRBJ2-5,TGTGCCAGCAGCCCCCGGACGGCTCCCAGCGAGACCCAGTACTTC,CASSPRTAPSETQYF
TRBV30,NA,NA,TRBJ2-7,TGTGCCTGGACCCGAGGGGCTTCCTACGAGCAGTACTTC,CAWTRGASYEQYF
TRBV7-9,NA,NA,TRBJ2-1,TGTGCCAGCAGCCCGACATCTGCACCCGAGCAGTTCTTC,CASSPTSAPEQFF
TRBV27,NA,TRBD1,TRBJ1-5,TGTGCCAGCAGTTTCGGGACAGGGAATCAGCCCCAGCATTTT,CASSFGTGNQPQHF
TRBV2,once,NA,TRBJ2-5,TGTGCCAGCAGTGAACCAGCGGAGGAGGGGGAGACCCAGTACTTC,CASSEPAEEGETQYF
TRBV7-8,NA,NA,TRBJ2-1,TGTGCCAGCAGCTTAGCGCTCCTGGACGGATGGGACCCCCAACTCTACAATGAGCAGTTCTTC,CASSLALLDGWDPQLYNEQFF
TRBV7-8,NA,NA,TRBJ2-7,TGTGCCAGCAGCCCTGAAAGGGCGTACTTC,CASSPERAYF
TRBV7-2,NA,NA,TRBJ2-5,TGTGCCAGCAGCTCGGTGCAAGAGACCCAGTACTTC,CASSSVQETQYF
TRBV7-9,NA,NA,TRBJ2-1,TGTGCCAGCACCCAACCAACCGGCGGGACAAGGGGGGTCAATGAGCAGTTCTTC,CASTQPTGGTRGVNEQFF
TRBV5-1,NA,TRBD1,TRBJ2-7,TGCGCCAGCAGGGGGACAGGGTATTTCGAGCAGTACTTC,CASRGTGYFEQYF
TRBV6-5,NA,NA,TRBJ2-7,TGTGCCAGCAGTTACTCTGAAGACTACGAGCAGTACTTC,CASSYSEDYEQYF
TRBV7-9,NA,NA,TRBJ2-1,TGTGCCAGCAGCGTAAGGAGCATGGGGTCCTACAATGAGCAGTTCTTC,CASSVRSMGSYNEQFF
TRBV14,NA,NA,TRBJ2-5,TGTGCCAGCAGCAATCGTATGACACCGCACCAAGAGACCCAGTACTTC,CASSNRMTPHQETQYF
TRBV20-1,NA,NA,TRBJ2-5,TGCAGCCCTCGATTAGGAGAGACCCAGTACTTC,CSPRLGETQYF
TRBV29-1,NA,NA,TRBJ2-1,TGCAGCGTCCCGCGGGGTAGCGGACTTTACAATGAGCAGTTCTTC,CSVPRGSGLYNEQFF
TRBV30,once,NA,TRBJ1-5,TGTGCCTGGAGTAGACAGGCGGAATGCAATCAGCCCCAGCATTTT,CAWSRQAECNQPQHF
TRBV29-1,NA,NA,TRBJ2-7,TGCAGCGTTGAAAGCCCCACAGACGCTCTCTACGAGCAGTACTTC,CSVESPTDALYEQYF
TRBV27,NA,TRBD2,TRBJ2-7,TGTGCCAGCAGCCCGACGGGAGGGAAAACCTACGAGCAGTACTTC,CASSPTGGKTYEQYF
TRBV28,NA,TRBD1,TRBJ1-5,TGTGCCAGCAGTTTCCTCCGGGATGACAGGGGGCTCCATTATCAGCCCCAGCATTTT,CASSFLRDDRGLHYQPQHF
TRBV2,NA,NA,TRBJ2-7,TGTGCCAGCAGTGAAGAAGGGGCGGGGAGCGGTCCTACCTACGAGCAGTACTTC,CASSEEGAGSGPTYEQYF
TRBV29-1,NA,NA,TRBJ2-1,TGCAGCGTTGAATTGGGGGCGCTCCCTGAGCAGTTCTTC,CSVELGALPEQFF
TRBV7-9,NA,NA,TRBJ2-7,TGTGCCAGCAGCGCCTCCTACGAGCAGTACTTC,CASSASYEQYF
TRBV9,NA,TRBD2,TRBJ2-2,TGTGCCAGCAGCGTAGAAGAACTAGCGGGATACACCGGGGAGCTGTTTTTT,CASSVEELAGYTGELFF
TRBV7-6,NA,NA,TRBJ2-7,TGTGCCAGCAGCTTAGCGGGGTCCTACGAGCAGTACTTC,CASSLAGSYEQYF
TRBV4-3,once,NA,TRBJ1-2,TGCGCCAGCAGCCAAGGGCCGGGGGCCAACTATGGCTACACCTTC,CASSQGPGANYGYTF
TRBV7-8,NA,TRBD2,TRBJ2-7,TGTGCCAGCAGCACCTACCGAACTAGCGGGAGCACCTACGAGCAGTACTTC,CASSTYRTSGSTYEQYF
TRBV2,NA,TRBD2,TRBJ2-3,TGTGCCAGCAGAGAGGCTAGCGGGAGTGCAGATACGCAGTATTTT,CASREASGSADTQYF
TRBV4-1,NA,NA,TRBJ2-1,TGCGCCAGCAGCCAAGTCACCTATGAGCAGTTCTTC,CASSQVTYEQFF
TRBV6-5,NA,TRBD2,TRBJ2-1,TGTGCCACTGCTAGCGGGTATACAGATGAGCAGTTCTTC,CATASGYTDEQFF
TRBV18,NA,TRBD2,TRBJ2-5,TGTGCCAGCTCCGTTACTAGCGGGAGGTACCAAGAGACCCAGTACTTC,CASSVTSGRYQETQYF
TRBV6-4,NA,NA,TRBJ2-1,TGTGCCAGCAGTGTAGGGGAGGCAGGTTACAATGAGCAGTTCTTC,CASSVGEAGYNEQFF
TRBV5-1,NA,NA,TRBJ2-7,TGCGCCAGCAGCTCCCTTGACTACTACGAGCAGTACTTC,CASSSLDYYEQYF
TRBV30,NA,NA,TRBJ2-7,TGTGCCTGGACCTCTTTCGCTGGCAGAGATTCCTACGAGCAGTACTTC,CAWTSFAGRDSYEQYF
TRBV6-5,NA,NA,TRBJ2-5,TGTGCCAGCAGTTACGTGACAAGTGAGACCCAGTACTTC,CASSYVTSETQYF
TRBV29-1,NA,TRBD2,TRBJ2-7,TGCAGCGTTGACCCTAGCGGGAGGCGCTACGAGCAGTACTTC,CSVDPSGRRYEQYF
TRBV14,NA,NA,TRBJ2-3,TGTGCCAGCAGCCAAGTATTCGACGCTGTTACGCAGTATTTT,CASSQVFDAVTQYF
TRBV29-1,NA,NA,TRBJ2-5,TGCAGCGTTGAAAGGGACTTCCAAGAGACCCAGTACTTC,CSVERDFQETQYF
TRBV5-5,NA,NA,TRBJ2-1,TGTGCCAGCAGCTTGGCCAGCCATGAGCAGTTCTTC,CASSLASHEQFF
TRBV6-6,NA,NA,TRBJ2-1,TGTGCCAGCAGTACAGGGAGCTCCTACAATGAGCAGTTCTTC,CASSTGSSYNEQFF
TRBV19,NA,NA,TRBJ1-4,TGTGCCAGTAGTGACGGGGATAGGGTTGAAAAACTGTTTTTT,CASSDGDRVEKLFF
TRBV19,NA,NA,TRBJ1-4,TGTGCCAGTAGTATTATCGGACAGATCGTTGCAACTAATGAAAAACTGTTTTTT,CASSIIGQIVATNEKLFF
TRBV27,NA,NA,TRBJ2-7,TGTGCCAGCAGTTTATCGGCAGGAGGCTACGAGCAGTACTTC,CASSLSAGGYEQYF
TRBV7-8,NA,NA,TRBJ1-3,TGTGCCAGCAGCTTGGCCCAGGGGGGAAACACCATATATTTT,CASSLAQGGNTIYF
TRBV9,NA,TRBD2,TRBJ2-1,TGTGCCAGCAGCGACCGGACTAGCGGAGGAAACAATGAGCAGTTCTTC,CASSDRTSGGNNEQFF
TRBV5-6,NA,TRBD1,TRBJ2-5,TGTGCCAGCAGCTTGGCAGGGGGCAACGGTGAGACCCAGTACTTC,CASSLAGGNGETQYF